These 5 T cell receptor beta chains were all obtained from the same sample, sequenced in a study of blood T cell repertoires in COVID-19. TCRdb keeps only in-frame clones here, not all; method: immunoSEQ multiplex PCR. Of more than 110,000 clones listed, nearly 85% are singletons. The sample taken for sequencing was peripheral blood. The receptors originated from a human donor in a cohort sampled during active COVID-19.

As for this clone: One junction end does not reproduce the germline sequence, and a read error may be involved. The chain is built from TRBV28 and TRBJ2-4; 8 bases match TRBD2. The CDR3 is made up of 12 amino acids. Germline V gene lookup returns CDR1 MDHEN and CDR2 SYDVKM. CDR3: CASSFRGGGLLW. The CDR3 coding sequence is TGTGCCAGCAGTTTCCGTGGCGGGGGGCTCCTATGG.

This chain connects TRBV11-2 to TRBJ1-1; TRBD1 matches at 10 bases. Unmatched junction bases numbered 3, after V lost 4 bases and J lost 4 bases. The CDR3 runs to 14 residues. CDR1 and CDR2 (germline): SGHAT, FQNNGV. In DNA, the CDR3 is TGTGCCAGCAGCTCGACAGGGGGCGGCACTGAAGCTTTCTTT. This gives the protein CASSSTGGGTEAFF.

The chain carries TRBV9 and TRBJ2-2; 7 nucleotides match TRBD1. CDR3 length: 15 residues. In germline, CDR1 is SGDLS, CDR2 YYNGEE. V trimming: 3 bases; J trimming: 4 bases; junction bases outside the gene matches: 6. The CDR3 region is CASSELQGTTGELFF. Written as DNA, the CDR3 is TGTGCCAGCAGCGAGTTACAGGGGACCACCGGGGAGCTGTTTTTT.

The chain uses TRBV19 and TRBJ2-3, with D perhaps matching TRBD2 (6 bases). Germline CDR1 is LNHDA and CDR2 is SQIVND (reference sequence). Between the trimmed V and J ends, which lost 5 bases and 4 bases, there was a span of 10 bases. The length of the CDR3 is 13 residues. The CDR3 DNA sequence: TGTGCCAGTAGTCGGGACTTCGCAGATACGCAGTATTTT. It specifies CASSRDFADTQYF.

The chain links TRBV7-2 to TRBJ2-7, with 8 bases aligning to TRBD1. The CDR3 length is 14 residues. J lost 6 bases, V lost 4 bases, and 8 bases had no gene match. Germline V gene data show CDR1 as SGHTA and CDR2 as FQGNSA. The CDR3, as DNA: TGTGCCAGCAGCTACCGGACAGGGATCTCCGAGCAGTACTTC. This translates into CASSYRTGISEQYF.